One and the same sample provided the 5 T cell receptor beta chains below, sequenced in a study of CD8+ T cells in alopecia areata (dated by TCRdb to about 2018). Library creation used the immunoSEQ multiplex PCR assay. For TCR sequencing, RNA was extracted from every sample and reverse transcribed into cDNA to serve as template. Held by TCRdb, this immuneACCESS table contains in-frame sequences only and omits some clones. Under half of the omission traces to an unresolved V gene where checked; the cause of the rest is unknown. In this sample the table shows approximately 45,000 clones, about three fifths of which occur a single time. About a fifth of the sample lies in the top ten. The label giving this sample's time point can be read as: four to five weeks on oral tofacitinib. This specimen's treatment or condition label, interpreted: oral pan-JAK inhibitor, 5-10 mg twice daily. The material sequenced was CD8+ T cells sorted from blood, taken at week 4, from a patient treated with tofacitinib. These receptors were collected from a human donor with alopecia areata.

This CDR3 is CAWGVGSAEAFF. The CDR3 DNA sequence: TGTGCCTGGGGGGTCGGGAGTGCTGAAGCTTTCTTT. The chain couples TRBV30 to TRBJ1-1; no firm D call. Deletions cut 5 bases from V and 6 bases from J, with 13 bases between. Germline CDR1 and CDR2: GTSNPN and SVGIG (reference sequence). This CDR3 comprises 12 residues.

The gene calls are TRBV27 and TRBJ2-7, with D possibly TRBD2 on 6 matching bases. This CDR3 contains 12 residues. The germline V and J ends were trimmed by 8 bases and 2 bases, with 10 bases remaining between them. Germline lookup yields CDR1 MNHEY and CDR2 SMNVEV (reference sequence). This chain's CDR3 is CASRAGTYEQYF. DNA for the CDR3: TGTGCCAGCCGGGCGGGAACCTACGAGCAGTACTTC.

The V gene is TRBV29-1, the J gene TRBJ2-1; D is unclear. CDR1 is SQVTM, CDR2 ANQGSEA, per germline. The CDR3 contains 11 residues. V was shortened by 3 bases and J by 6 bases, with 6 bases between the two germline ends. In DNA, the CDR3 is TGCAGCGTTGAGCAGACCAATGAGCAGTTCTTC. It is translated as CSVEQTNEQFF.

The chain carries TRBV7-2 and TRBJ2-3; 8 nucleotides line up with TRBD1. Germline values: CDR1 SGHTA, CDR2 FQGNSA. This CDR3 has 15 residues. Trimming at V came to 2 bases and at J to 4 bases, leaving 5 bases not matched to a gene. The CDR3 DNA reads as TGTGCCAGCAGCTTAAGAGACAGGGGTGCAGATACGCAGTATTTT. Residues: CASSLRDRGADTQYF. The full variable domain, with the rest looked up from reference TRBV7-2 and TRBJ2-3, is GAGVSQSPSNKVTEKGKDVELRCDPISGHTALYWYRQSLGQGLEFLIYFQGNSAPDKSGLPSDRFSAERTGGSVSTLTIQRTQQEDSAVYLCASSLRDRGADTQYFGPGTRLTVL.

The chain carries TRBV29-1 and TRBJ1-1; no clear D gene. The germline CDR1 and CDR2 sequences are SQVTM and ANQGSEA. Between the trimmed V and J ends, which lost 4 bases and 1 base, there was a span of 7 bases. The CDR3 is 12 residues long. The CDR3 DNA is TGCAGCGTTGGGGCCCAGAACACTGAAGCTTTCTTT. It translates to CSVGAQNTEAFF.